This TCR beta chain is drawn from a study of OX40 agonist ivuxolimab in advanced cancers. V gave up 6 bases and J gave up 9 bases, with 9 bases separating them. The CDR3 extends over 10 amino acids. Germline V gene lookup returns CDR1 DFQATT and CDR2 SNEGSKA (reference sequence). Using immunoSEQ multiplex PCR, the repertoire was profiled, and TCRdb retains in-frame clones only, with some absent. This table has about 60,000 clones, over 80% appearing once. A history of autoimmune disease or systemic immunosuppression excluded patients. The sequence derives from an adult with an advanced solid tumor such as melanoma, head and neck, liver or kidney cancer. The genes are TRBV20-1 and TRBJ2-1; D ambiguous. Sequenced material: CD4+ or CD8+ T cells sorted from blood, taken in a trial of the OX40 agonist ivuxolimab. The CDR3 here is CSAKILEQFF. The CDR3 nucleotides read TGCAGTGCCAAGATACTTGAGCAGTTCTTC.